The clone carrying this T cell receptor beta chain was seen many times. The entry originates in a study of blood T cell repertoires in COVID-19. Across the study: PBMCs, B-cell-depleted T cells, or T cells provided the cDNA or gDNA that made up the material.

This CDR3 has 14 amino acids. Trimming shortened V by 2 bases and J by 0 bases, and 6 bases separated the two germline ends. Germline V gives CDR1 SGHTS, CDR2 YDEGEE. Authors' methods: It was from reference gene primer amplification that nucleated cell counts were estimated. The method was immunoSEQ multiplex PCR; TCRdb's version includes in-frame clones alone and lacks a portion of them. From that table come the V and J calls and clone size; the DNA was used to work out D and trimming. The repertoire holds some 120,000 clones, 84% seen once, with around 12% in the top ten. The chain recombines TRBV5-8 with TRBJ1-3; D uncertain. Sequenced material: peripheral blood. This receptor was identified in a woman under 40 who had recovered from COVID-19. The DNA of the CDR3 is TGTGCCAGCAGCTTTCAGGCCTCTGGAAACACCATATATTTT. Amino acids: CASSFQASGNTIYF.